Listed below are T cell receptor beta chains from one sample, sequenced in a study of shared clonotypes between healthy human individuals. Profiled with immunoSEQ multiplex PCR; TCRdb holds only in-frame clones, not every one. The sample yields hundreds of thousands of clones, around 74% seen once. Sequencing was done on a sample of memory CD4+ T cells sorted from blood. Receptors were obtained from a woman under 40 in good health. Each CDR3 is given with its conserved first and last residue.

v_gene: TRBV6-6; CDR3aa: CASSLTGVVTEAFF
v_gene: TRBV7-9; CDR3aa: CASSTGLAGGRNEQYF
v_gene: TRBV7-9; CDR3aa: CASSQLGGLADTQYF
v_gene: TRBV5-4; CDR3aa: CASSLIQGVNTEAFF
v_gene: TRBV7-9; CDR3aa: CASSFLQGANYGYTF
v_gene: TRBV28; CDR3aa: CASSLGGWEETQYF
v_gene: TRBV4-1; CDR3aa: CASSQGPGGEETQYF
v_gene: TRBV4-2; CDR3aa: CASSQGTGGGGTDTQYF
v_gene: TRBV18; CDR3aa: CASSPSSTTEAFF
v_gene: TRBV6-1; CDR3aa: CASSPGDWNTGELFF
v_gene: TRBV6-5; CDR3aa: CASSYGGGTYEQYF
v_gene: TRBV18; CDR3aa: CASSPPPDSNQPQHF
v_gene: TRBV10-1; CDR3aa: CASSVGSARRLTGELFF
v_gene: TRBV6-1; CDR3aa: CASSEGVNEQFF
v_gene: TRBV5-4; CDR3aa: CASRKGGFAEAFF
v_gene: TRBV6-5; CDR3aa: CASTGSGRTYEQYF
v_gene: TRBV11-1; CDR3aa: CASSPRGTEKLFF
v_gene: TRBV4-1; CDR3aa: CASSQVLAGGRGETQYF
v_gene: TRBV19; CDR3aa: CASSIGRDGNEQFF
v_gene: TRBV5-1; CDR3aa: CASSKTTSGSGEQYF
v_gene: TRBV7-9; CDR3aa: CASSMTVPHFHF
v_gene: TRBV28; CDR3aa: CASSSGGDTEAFF
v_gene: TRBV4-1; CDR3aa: CASSHSGDRNTEAFF
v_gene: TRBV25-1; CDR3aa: CASSELGTVPYGYTF
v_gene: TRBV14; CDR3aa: CASSQWGGGTEAFF
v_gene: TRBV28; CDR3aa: CASTLGGVEYEQYF
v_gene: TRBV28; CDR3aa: CASSPGGSNTGELFF
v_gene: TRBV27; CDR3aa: CASRLDRTLTDTQYF
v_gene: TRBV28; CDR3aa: CASRAPGTPREAFF
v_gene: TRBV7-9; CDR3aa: CASSLVLYEQYF
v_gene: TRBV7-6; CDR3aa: CASSSGTARETQYF
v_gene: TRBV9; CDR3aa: CASSARDGSYEQYF
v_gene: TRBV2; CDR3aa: CASSLPSGPAGEQYF
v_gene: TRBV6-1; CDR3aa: CASSLSGGINYEQYF
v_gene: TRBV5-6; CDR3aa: CASTIRMDIQYF
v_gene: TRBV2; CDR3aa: CASKGTYGNEQFF
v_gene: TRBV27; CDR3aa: CASSPGLVFTDEQFF
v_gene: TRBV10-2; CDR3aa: CASRVDWTEAFF
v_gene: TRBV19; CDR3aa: CASRPGPYTEAFF
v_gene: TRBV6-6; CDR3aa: CASSWGMGADNYGYTF
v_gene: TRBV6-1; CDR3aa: CASSEPTGRNRAFF
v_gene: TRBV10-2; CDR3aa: CASSEPRVVTEAFF
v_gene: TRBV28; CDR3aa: CASPPGRGSLAGALNEQFF
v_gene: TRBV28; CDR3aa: CASSIRRTSGSHLTQYF
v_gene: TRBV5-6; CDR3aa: CASSLGLTQFF
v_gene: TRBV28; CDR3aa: CASRRDGGISSYEQYF
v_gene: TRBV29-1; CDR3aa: CSAEGGRAGIYTEAFF
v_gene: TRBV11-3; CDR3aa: CASSLDLLSTGELFF
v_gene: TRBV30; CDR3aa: CAWSVIMGASPSGNTIYF
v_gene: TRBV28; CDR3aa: CASSSRFFRGDGSEAFF
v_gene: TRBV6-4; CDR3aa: CASSDTGGSGANVLTF
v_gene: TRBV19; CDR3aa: CASSDKIGPDTQYF
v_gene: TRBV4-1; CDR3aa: CASSQGLAGTSSYNEQFF